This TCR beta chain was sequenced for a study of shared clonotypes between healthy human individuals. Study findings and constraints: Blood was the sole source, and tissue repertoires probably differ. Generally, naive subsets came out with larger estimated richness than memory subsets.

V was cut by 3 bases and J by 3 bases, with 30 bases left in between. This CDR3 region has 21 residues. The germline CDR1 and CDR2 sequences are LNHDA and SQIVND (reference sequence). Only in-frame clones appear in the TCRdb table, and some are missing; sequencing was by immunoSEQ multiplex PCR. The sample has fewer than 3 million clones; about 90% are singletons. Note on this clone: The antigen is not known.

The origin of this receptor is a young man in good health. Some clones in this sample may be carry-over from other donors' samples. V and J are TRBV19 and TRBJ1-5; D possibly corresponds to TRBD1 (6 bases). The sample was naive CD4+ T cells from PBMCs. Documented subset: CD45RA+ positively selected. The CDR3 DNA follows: TGTGCCAGTAGTATCGGTATGGCGATTTGGGGGCCGGGCCAGTCCAATCAGCCCCAGCATTTT. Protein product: CASSIGMAIWGPGQSNQPQHF. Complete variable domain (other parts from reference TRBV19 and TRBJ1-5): DGGITQSPKYLFRKEGQNVTLSCEQNLNHDAMYWYRQDPGQGLRLIYYSQIVNDFQKGDIAEGYSVSREKKESFPLTVTSAQKNPTAFYLCASSIGMAIWGPGQSNQPQHFGDGTRLSIL.